This T cell receptor beta chain was identified during a study of spatial heterogeneity in lung cancer (dated by TCRdb to between 2018 and 2021). Study-wide context: The donors were fewer than 90 patients from the lung TRACERx cohort who had early-stage, untreated non-small cell lung cancer. Both alpha and beta chains were TCR-sequenced in samples taken at surgery, namely 220 tumor regions, approximately 63 matched nontumor lung samples and some 53 PBMC samples. The study quantitatively compared TCR alpha and beta repertoires across multiple tumor regions, matched nontumor lung and blood in non-small cell lung cancer. In the raw uncorrected reads, each unique combination of TCR and UMI appeared on average more than ten times. Follow-up PBMC samples were sequenced whenever available, with the median time to follow-up being approximately two years after resection. Nonsynonymous mutation counts, determined by whole-exome sequencing of tumor tissue, were related to features of the TCR repertoire. More beta-chain than alpha-chain transcripts were consistently detected, likely reflecting higher beta-chain transcript abundance.

In the paper's terms, the time point label means: blood at routine non-recurrence follow-up after resection. Whole RNA extracted from tumor and nontumor lung tissue, or from cryopreserved PBMC samples, was used for TCR sequencing without cell sorting. Only patients with enough RNA available from two or more tumor regions were chosen for TCR sequencing. Library construction relied on 5' RACE. Sequencing was carried out with a NextSeq 500. The TCR library protocol attached a unique molecular identifier to each TCR cDNA molecule to allow correction of PCR and sequencing errors. For the original study's pipeline: TCR identification, UMI-based error correction and CDR3 extraction were all carried out with Decombinator tools. Expanded TCRs were defined as those above a frequency of 2 per 1,000, corresponding to the top 1% of the tumor frequency distribution. Renyi diversity was computed with the R vegan package after each repertoire had been subsampled 100 times to 5,000 TCRs. To build CDR3 similarity networks, amino acid triplet string-kernel similarity was used, and CDR3s were connected when their pairwise similarity was above 0.82. TCRdb reprocessed the public reads (quality trimming at Q25 with fastp, clone calling with MiXCR) and kept in-frame beta chains. Every distinct CDR3 protein forms one entry, paired with its most common genes and DNA. The V and J calls come from TCRdb's annotation, not from the publication. In all, the sample holds about 26,000 distinct CDR3 sequences, and roughly 6% of those were seen once. The ten largest clones take up 22% of the sample.

This clonotype was seen many times. The specificity of this receptor is unknown. Base qualities are missing; no much larger clone stands one base away. Trimming costs V 2 bases and J 3 bases, and their ends lie 14 bases apart. The CDR3 spans 15 residues, from the cysteine through the phenylalanine. Left in the record is the CDR3 DNA by itself, 45 bases read in frame from the first base. CDR1 MNHEY and CDR2 SVGEGT are derived from the germline V gene. The research as a whole found: Only roughly 15 patients were included in comparisons of baseline and follow-up blood repertoires. Ubiquitous expanded tumor TCRs were found in blood more often at tumor resection than at routine follow-up. Confirming at a functional level the hypothesis that regional TCRs recognize regional mutations was considered to require additional single-cell paired TCR alpha and beta sequencing.

The rearrangement combines TRBV6-2 or TRBV6-3 with TRBJ2-7; the D region possibly corresponds to TRBD2 (5 bases align). The receptor's source is a male donor with early-stage non-small cell lung cancer. The specimen comprised PBMCs, sampled at follow-up. The CDR3 sequence is CASSYGSLGNYEQYF. The DNA is TGTGCCAGCAGTTACGGTAGCCTCGGGAACTACGAGCAGTACTTC.